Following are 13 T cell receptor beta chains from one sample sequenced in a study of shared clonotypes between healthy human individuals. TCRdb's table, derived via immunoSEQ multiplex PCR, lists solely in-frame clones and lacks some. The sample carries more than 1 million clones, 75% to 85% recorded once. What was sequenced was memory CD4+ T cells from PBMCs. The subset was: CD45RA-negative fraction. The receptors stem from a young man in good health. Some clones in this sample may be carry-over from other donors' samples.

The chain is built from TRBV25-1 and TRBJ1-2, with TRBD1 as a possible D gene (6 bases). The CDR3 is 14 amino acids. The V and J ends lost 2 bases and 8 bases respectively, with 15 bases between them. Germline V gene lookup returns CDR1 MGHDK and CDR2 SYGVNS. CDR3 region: CASSEHRDSSGYTF. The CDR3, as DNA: TGTGCCAGCAGTGAACACAGGGACTCGAGCGGCTACACCTTC.

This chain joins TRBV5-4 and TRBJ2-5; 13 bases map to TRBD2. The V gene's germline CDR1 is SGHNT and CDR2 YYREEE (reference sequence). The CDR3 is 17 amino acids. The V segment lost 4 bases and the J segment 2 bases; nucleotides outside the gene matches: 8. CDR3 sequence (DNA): TGTGCCAGCAGCCCAGGAGGGACTAGCGGGGCACAAGAGACCCAGTACTTC. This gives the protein CASSPGGTSGAQETQYF.

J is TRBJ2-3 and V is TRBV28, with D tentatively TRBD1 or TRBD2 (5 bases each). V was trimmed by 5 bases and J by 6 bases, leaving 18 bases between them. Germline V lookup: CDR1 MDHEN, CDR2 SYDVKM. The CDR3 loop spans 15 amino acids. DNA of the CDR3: TGTGCCAGCAGTCGCCCCCAGGGAGTCTCCGATACGCAGTATTTT. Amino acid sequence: CASSRPQGVSDTQYF.

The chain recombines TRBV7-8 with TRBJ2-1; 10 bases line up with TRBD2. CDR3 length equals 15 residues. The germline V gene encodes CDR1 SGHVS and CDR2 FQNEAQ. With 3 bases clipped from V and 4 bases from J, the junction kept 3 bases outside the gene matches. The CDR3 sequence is CASSFGLADYNEQFF. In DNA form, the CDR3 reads TGTGCCAGCAGCTTCGGACTAGCGGATTACAATGAGCAGTTCTTC.

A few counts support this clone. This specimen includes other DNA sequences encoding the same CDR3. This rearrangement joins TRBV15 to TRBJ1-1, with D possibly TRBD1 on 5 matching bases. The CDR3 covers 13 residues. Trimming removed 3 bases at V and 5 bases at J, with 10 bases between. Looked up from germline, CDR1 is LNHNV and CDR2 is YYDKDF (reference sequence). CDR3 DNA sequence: TGTGCCACCAGCAGGGGGGTGAGGACTGAAGCTTTCTTT. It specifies CATSRGVRTEAFF.

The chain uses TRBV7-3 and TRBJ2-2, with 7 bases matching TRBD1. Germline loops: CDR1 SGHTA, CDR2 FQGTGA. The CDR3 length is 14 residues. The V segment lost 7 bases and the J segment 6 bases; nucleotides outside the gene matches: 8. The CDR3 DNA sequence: TGTGCCAGCACCCTAGGGACAGAGGCCGGGGAGCTGTTTTTT. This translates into CASTLGTEAGELFF.

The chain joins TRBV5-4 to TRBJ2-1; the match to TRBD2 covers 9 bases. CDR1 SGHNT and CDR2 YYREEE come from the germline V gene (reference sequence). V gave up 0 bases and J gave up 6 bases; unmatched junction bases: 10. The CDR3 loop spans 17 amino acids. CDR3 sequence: CASSLVGAGGAGNEQFF. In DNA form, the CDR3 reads TGTGCCAGCAGCTTGGTTGGGGCGGGAGGGGCAGGCAATGAGCAGTTCTTC.

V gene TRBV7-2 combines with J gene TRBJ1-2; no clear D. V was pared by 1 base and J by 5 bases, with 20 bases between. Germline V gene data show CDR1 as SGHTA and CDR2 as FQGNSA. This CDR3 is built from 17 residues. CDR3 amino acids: CASSLEGLIDSGYGYTF. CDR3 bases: TGTGCCAGCAGCTTAGAAGGCCTAATAGATTCGGGTTATGGCTACACCTTC. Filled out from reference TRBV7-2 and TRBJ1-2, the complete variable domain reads GAGVSQSPSNKVTEKGKDVELRCDPISGHTALYWYRQSLGQGLEFLIYFQGNSAPDKSGLPSDRFSAERTGGSVSTLTIQRTQQEDSAVYLCASSLEGLIDSGYGYTFGSGTRLTVV.

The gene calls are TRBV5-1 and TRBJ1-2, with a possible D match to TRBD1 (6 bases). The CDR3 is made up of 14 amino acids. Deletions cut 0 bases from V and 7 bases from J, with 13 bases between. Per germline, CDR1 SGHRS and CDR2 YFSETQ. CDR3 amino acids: CASSLEQGIGGYTF. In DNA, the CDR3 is TGCGCCAGCAGCTTGGAACAGGGAATAGGTGGCTACACCTTC.

The chain's CDR3 is CASSQAVGFVRNEQFF. The CDR3 DNA reads TGTGCCAGCAGCCAAGCCGTAGGCTTCGTAAGAAATGAGCAGTTCTTC. The V and J genes are TRBV14 and TRBJ2-1; D gene unclear. This CDR3 region has 16 residues. Germline V gene lookup returns CDR1 SGHDN and CDR2 FVKESK. V was clipped by 1 base and J by 7 bases, with 17 bases between them.

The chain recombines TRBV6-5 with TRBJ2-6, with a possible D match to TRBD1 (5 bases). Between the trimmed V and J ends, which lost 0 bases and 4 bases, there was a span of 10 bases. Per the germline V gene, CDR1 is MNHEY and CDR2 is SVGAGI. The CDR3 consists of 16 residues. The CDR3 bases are TGTGCCAGCAGTTACTCCACAGGTTACGGGGCCAACGTCCTGACTTTC. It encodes CASSYSTGYGANVLTF.

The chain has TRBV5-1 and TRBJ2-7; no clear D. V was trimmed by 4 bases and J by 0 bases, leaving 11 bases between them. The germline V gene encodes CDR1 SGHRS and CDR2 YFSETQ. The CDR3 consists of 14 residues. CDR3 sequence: CASSPQATSYEQYF. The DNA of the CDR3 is TGCGCCAGCAGCCCCCAGGCCACCTCCTACGAGCAGTACTTC.

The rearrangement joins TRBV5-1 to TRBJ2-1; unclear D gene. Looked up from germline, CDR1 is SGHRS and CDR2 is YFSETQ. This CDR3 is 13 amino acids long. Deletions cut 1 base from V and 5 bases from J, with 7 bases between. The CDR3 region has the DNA TGCGCCAGCAGCTTGTCACCAAACAATGAGCAGTTCTTC. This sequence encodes CASSLSPNNEQFF.